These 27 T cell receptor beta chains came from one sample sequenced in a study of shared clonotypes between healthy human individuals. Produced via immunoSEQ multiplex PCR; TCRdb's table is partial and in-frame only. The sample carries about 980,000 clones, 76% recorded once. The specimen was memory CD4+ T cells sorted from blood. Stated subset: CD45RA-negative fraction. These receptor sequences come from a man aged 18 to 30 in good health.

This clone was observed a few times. DNA of the CDR3: TGTGCCAGTACCGGACAGGGCAACTATGGCTACACCTTC. As protein: CASTGQGNYGYTF. This chain connects TRBV19 to TRBJ1-2, with 8 bases aligning to TRBD1. The CDR3 is 13 amino acids. The junction had 3 bases not matched to a gene; V was cut back by 7 bases and J by 2 bases. Germline CDR1 reads LNHDA; CDR2 reads SQIVND (reference sequence).

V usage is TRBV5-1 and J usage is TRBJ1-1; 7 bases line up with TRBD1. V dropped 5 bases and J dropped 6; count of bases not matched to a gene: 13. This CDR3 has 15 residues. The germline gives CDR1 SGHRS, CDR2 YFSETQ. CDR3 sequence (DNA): TGCGCCAGCAGTGGGTCAGGGGGGATAACGCCTGAAGCTTTCTTT. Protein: CASSGSGGITPEAFF.

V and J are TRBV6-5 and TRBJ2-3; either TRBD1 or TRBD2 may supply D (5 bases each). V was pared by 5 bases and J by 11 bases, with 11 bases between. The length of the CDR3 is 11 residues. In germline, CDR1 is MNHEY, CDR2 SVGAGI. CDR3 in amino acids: CASSEGIGQYF. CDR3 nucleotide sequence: TGTGCCAGCAGTGAGGGGATCGGGCAGTATTTT.

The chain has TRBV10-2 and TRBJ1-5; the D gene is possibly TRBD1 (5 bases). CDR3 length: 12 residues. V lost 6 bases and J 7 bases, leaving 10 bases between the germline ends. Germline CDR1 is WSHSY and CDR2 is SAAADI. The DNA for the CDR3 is TGCGCCAGCAGGGTGGGGGACCAGCCCCAGCATTTT. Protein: CASRVGDQPQHF.

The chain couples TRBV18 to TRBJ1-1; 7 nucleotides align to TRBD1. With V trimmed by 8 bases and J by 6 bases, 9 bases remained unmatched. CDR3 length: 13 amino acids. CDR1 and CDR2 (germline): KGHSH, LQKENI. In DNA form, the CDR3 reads TGTGCCAGCACACGGGAGGGGGCCGCTGAAGCTTTCTTT. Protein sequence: CASTREGAAEAFF. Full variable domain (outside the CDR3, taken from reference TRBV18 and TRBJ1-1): NAGVMQNPRHLVRRRGQEARLRCSPMKGHSHVYWYRQLPEEGLKFMVYLQKENIIDESGMPKERFSAEFPKEGPSILRIQQVVRGDSAAYFCASTREGAAEAFFGQGTRLTVV.

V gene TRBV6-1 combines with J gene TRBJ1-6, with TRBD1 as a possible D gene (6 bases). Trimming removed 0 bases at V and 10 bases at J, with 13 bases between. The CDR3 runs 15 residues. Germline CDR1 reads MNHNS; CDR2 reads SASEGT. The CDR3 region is CASSEAAPGESPLHF. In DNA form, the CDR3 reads TGTGCCAGCAGTGAAGCGGCACCAGGGGAATCACCCCTCCACTTT.

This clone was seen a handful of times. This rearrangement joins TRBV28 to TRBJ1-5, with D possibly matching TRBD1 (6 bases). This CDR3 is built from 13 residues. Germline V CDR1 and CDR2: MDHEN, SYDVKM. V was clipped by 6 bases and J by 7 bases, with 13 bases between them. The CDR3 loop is CASRRQDGQPQHF. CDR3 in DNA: TGTGCCAGCAGACGACAGGACGGCCAGCCCCAGCATTTT.

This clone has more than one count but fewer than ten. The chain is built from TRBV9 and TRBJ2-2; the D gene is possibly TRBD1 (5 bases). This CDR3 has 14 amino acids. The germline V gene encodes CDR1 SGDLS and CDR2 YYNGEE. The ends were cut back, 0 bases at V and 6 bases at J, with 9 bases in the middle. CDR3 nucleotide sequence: TGTGCCAGCAGCGTAGTTACAGGCCCCGGGGAGCTGTTTTTT. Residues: CASSVVTGPGELFF.

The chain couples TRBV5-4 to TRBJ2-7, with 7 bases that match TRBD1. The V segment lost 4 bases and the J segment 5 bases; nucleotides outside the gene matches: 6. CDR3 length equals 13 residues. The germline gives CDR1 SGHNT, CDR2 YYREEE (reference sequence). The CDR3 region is CASSPRDSNEQYF. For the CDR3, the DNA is TGTGCCAGCAGCCCCCGGGACAGCAACGAGCAGTACTTC.

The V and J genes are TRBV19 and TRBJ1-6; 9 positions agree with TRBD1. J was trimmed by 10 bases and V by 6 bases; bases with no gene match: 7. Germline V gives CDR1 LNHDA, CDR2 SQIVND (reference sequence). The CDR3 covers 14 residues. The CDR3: CASSLGTGRSPLHF. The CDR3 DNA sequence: TGTGCCAGTAGCCTCGGGACAGGGCGCTCACCCCTCCACTTT.

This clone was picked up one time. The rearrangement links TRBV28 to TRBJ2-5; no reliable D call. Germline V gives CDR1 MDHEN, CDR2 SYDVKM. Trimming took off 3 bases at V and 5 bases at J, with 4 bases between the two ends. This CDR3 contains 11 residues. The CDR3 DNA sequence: TGTGCCAGCAGTTTCGGTGAGACCCAGTACTTC. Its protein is CASSFGETQYF. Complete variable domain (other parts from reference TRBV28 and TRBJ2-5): DVKVTQSSRYLVKRTGEKVFLECVQDMDHENMFWYRQDPGLGLRLIYFSYDVKMKEKGDIPEGYSVSREKKERFSLILESASTNQTSMYLCASSFGETQYFGPGTRLLVL.

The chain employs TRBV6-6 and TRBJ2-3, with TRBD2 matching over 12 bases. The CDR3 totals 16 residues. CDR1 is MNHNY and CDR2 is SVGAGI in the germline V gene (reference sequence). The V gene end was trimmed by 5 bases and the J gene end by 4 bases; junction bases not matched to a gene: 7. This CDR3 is CASSKLAGGPADTQYF. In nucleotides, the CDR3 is TGTGCCAGCAGTAAGCTAGCGGGGGGGCCTGCAGATACGCAGTATTTT.

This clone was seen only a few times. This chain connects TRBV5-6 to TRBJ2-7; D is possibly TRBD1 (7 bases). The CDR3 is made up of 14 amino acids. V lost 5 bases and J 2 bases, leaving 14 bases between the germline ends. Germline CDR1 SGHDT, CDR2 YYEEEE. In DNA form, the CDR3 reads TGTGCCAGCAGTCGCGGGACAGAGACCTACGAGCAGTACTTC. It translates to CASSRGTETYEQYF.

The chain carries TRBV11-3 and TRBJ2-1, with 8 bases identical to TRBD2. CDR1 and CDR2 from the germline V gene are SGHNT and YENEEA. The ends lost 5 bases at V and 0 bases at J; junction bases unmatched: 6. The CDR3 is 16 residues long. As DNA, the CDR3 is TGTGCCAGCAGCCCCGTTGGGACTAGCTCCTACAATGAGCAGTTCTTC. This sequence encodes CASSPVGTSSYNEQFF.

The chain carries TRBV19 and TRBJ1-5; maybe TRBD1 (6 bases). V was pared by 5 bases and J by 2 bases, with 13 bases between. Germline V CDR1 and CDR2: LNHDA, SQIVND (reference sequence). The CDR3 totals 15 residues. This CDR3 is CASSLPPGGNQPQHF. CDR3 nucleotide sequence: TGTGCCAGTAGTCTTCCCCCAGGGGGCAATCAGCCCCAGCATTTT.

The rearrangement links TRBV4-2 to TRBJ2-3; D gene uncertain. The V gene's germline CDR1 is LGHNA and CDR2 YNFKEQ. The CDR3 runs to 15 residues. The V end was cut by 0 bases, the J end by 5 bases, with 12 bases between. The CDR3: CASSQDFAARDTQYF. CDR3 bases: TGTGCCAGCAGCCAAGATTTCGCTGCAAGAGATACGCAGTATTTT.

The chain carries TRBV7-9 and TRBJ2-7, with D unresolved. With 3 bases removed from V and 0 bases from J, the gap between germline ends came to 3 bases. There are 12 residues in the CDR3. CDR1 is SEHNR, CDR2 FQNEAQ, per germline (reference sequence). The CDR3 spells CASSFNSYEQYF. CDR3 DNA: TGTGCCAGCAGCTTCAACTCCTACGAGCAGTACTTC.

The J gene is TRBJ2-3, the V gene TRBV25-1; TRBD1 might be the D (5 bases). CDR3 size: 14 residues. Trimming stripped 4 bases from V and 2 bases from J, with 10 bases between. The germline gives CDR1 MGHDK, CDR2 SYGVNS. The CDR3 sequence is CASSATEFTDTQYF. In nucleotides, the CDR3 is TGTGCCAGCAGTGCGACAGAGTTCACAGATACGCAGTATTTT.

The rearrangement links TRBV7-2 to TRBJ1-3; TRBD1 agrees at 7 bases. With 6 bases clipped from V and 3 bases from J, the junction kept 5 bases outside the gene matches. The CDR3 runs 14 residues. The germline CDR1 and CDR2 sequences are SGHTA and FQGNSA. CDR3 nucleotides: TGTGCCAGCAGGGCTAACAGGGGTGGAAACACCATATATTTT. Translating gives CASRANRGGNTIYF.

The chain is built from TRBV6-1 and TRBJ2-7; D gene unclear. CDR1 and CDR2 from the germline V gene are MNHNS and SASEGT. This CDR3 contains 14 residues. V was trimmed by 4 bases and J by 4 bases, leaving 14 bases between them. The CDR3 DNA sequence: TGTGCCAGCAGTGGCGAAGTTTCGTTTTACGAGCAGTACTTC. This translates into CASSGEVSFYEQYF.

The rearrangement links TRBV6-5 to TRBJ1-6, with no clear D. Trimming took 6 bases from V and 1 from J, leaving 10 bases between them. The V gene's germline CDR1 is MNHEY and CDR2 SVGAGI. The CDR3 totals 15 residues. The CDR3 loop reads CASRPGSSYNSPLHF. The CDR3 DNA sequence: TGTGCCAGCAGGCCAGGTTCTTCCTATAATTCACCCCTCCACTTT.

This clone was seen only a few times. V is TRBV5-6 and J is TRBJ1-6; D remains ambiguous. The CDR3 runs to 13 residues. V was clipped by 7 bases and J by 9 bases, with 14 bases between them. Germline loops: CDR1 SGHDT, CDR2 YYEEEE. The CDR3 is CASGAVYGSPLHF. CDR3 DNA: TGTGCCAGCGGCGCAGTCTACGGTTCACCCCTCCACTTT. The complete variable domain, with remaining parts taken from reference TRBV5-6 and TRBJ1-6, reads DAGVTQSPTHLIKTRGQQVTLRCSPKSGHDTVSWYQQALGQGPQFIFQYYEEEERQRGNFPDRFSGHQFPNYSSELNVNALLLGDSALYLCASGAVYGSPLHFGNGTRLTVT.

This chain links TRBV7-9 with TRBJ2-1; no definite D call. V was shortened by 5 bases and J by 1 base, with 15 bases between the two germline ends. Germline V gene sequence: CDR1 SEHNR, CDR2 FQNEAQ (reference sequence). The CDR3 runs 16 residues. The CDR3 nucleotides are TGTGCCAGCAGCCTCGCGTTCGGTAGGTCCTACAATGAGCAGTTCTTC. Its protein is CASSLAFGRSYNEQFF.

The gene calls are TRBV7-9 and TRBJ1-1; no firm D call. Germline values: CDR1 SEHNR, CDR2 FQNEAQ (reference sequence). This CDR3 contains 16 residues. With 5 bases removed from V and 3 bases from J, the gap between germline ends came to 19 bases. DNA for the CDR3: TGTGCCAGCAGCCGAGGCGTTTTCGGAGGAGACACTGAAGCTTTCTTT. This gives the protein CASSRGVFGGDTEAFF.

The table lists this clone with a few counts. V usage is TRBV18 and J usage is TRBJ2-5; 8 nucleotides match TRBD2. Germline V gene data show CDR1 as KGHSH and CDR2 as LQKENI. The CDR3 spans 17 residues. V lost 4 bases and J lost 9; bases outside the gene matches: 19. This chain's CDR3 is CASSQNSGAFGVEAQYF. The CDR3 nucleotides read TGTGCCAGCTCACAAAATAGCGGGGCCTTTGGCGTTGAGGCCCAGTACTTC.

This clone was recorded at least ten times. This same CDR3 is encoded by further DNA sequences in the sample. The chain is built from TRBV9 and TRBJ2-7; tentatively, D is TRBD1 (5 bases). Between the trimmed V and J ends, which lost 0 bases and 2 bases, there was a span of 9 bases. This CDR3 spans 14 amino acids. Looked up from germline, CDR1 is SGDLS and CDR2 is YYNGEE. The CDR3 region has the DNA TGTGCCAGCAGCGTAGTAGACAGTGCCTACGAGCAGTACTTC. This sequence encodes CASSVVDSAYEQYF. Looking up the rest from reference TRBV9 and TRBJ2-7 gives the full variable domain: DSGVTQTPKHLITATGQRVTLRCSPRSGDLSVYWYQQSLDQGLQFLIQYYNGEERAKGNILERFSAQQFPDLHSELNLSSLELGDSALYFCASSVVDSAYEQYFGPGTRLTVT.

CDR3 protein: CASSRSSGLQETQYF. The CDR3 DNA is TGTGCCAGCAGCAGGTCTAGCGGCCTACAAGAGACCCAGTACTTC. The chain couples TRBV7-2 to TRBJ2-5; 7 bases align to TRBD2. With V trimmed by 5 bases and J by 2 bases, 8 bases remained unmatched. Germline CDR1 SGHTA, CDR2 FQGNSA. The CDR3 runs 15 residues.